This TCR beta chain was sequenced for a study of CD8 T cells in ankylosing spondylitis (dated by TCRdb to 2015 to 2018). At the level of the whole study: To find TCR variants linked to disease, the study profiled T cell receptor beta repertoires in ankylosing spondylitis patients and healthy donors. Peripheral blood was sampled, and synovial fluid was additionally collected from ankylosing spondylitis patients. In total, the full study cohort was made up of some 110 healthy donors and some 26 ankylosing spondylitis patients.

This sample was sequenced with an Illumina HiSeq 2500. Quantitative 5'-RACE with molecular barcodes was the method used to prepare the TCR beta libraries. The authors' pipeline ran thus. A new computational method, built on a probabilistic model of VDJ rearrangement, was used to identify disease-linked TCR variants. TCRdb passed the public sequencing reads through fastp at Q25 and MiXCR, retaining productive beta sequences. A single entry per CDR3 protein holds the most common genes and DNA from its merged rows. The V and J calls come from TCRdb's annotation, not from the publication. For this sample there are some 330,000 distinct CDR3 sequences; roughly 8% appear just once. The ten largest clones take up roughly 14% of the sample. Trimming removed 6 bases from V and 1 base from J, leaving 10 bases between the germline ends. CDR3 length: 14 amino acids, cysteine to phenylalanine. Only CDR3 DNA is held: 42 bases, read in frame from base 1. CDR1 LGHNA and CDR2 YNFKEQ were looked up in the germline V gene.

Study-level results and caveats: A CD8+ phenotype was shown by the disease-linked clones, which were found at relatively low frequencies in peripheral blood. Some of the motif variants had been reported before in the synovial fluid and blood of reactive arthritis patients, a finding that suggests common disease-initiation mechanisms. Significant enrichment of the disease-linked clones was reported in matched synovial fluid samples from ankylosing spondylitis patients. A TCR beta motif made up of several highly homologous amino acid variants appeared to be characteristic of blood from ankylosing spondylitis patients.

This clonotype was seen at least ten times. This clone's antigen is unknown. Per-base quality was not reported, and no clone a single base away is much larger than it. Sequencing input: blood, either unsorted or a sorted T cell fraction (not recorded which). The chain is assembled from TRBV4-2 and TRBJ2-1, with the D gene uncertain. This sequence was found in a male donor with ankylosing spondylitis. The CDR3 region has the sequence CASRRVESYNEQFF. The DNA sequence is given as TGTGCCAGCAGGAGAGTAGAGTCCTACAATGAGCAGTTCTTC.